These T cell receptor beta chains were read from a single sample in a study of graft-versus-host responses after intestinal transplantation. The antigens for these receptors are not known. TCRdb's table, derived via immunoSEQ multiplex PCR, lists solely in-frame clones and lacks some. This table has 70,000 to 95,000 clones, around 90% appearing once. Here the sequenced sample was unstimulated CD4+ T cells sorted from spleen or lymph node cells, taken before intestinal transplant. The receptor source for this set is a human donor who received an intestinal transplant. Each CDR3 is given with its conserved first and last residue. Each record gives: clone size, D gene, J gene, V gene, CDR3 DNA, CDR3 protein. A D gene is named only where the DNA matches it firmly. For some rows the clone size is stated as once, few or many, or as a class when expanded; others skip it.

abundance: .; d_gene: TRBD1; j_gene: TRBJ1-4; v_gene: TRBV4-2; CDR3nt: TGTGCCAGCAGCCATCTGGGACAGACAACTAATGAAAAACTGTTTTTT; CDR3aa: CASSHLGQTTNEKLFF
abundance: .; d_gene: TRBD2; j_gene: TRBJ2-1; v_gene: TRBV23-1; CDR3nt: TGCGCCAGCAGTCAATCGAAGCCAGCGGGGGGGTTAAATGAGCAGTTCTTC; CDR3aa: CASSQSKPAGGLNEQFF
abundance: .; d_gene: .; j_gene: TRBJ2-1; v_gene: TRBV5-8; CDR3nt: TGTGCCAGCAGCTTGAGGGGGGGCAATTACAATGAGCAGTTCTTC; CDR3aa: CASSLRGGNYNEQFF
abundance: .; d_gene: .; j_gene: TRBJ1-1; v_gene: TRBV11-2; CDR3nt: TGTGCCAGCAGACCTAACAGGGCGGGCACTGAAGCTTTCTTT; CDR3aa: CASRPNRAGTEAFF
abundance: .; d_gene: TRBD1; j_gene: TRBJ2-7; v_gene: TRBV6-5; CDR3nt: TGTGCCAGCACAAGACAGGGTGAGGGGTCCTACGAGCAGTACTTC; CDR3aa: CASTRQGEGSYEQYF
abundance: .; d_gene: .; j_gene: TRBJ2-3; v_gene: TRBV9; CDR3nt: TGTGCCAGCAGCGTAGGGGGGGGCCTGGCAGATACGCAGTATTTT; CDR3aa: CASSVGGGLADTQYF
abundance: .; d_gene: TRBD1; j_gene: TRBJ1-2; v_gene: TRBV10-3; CDR3nt: TGTGCCTCTCGACAGGGGGCTCTAGCTAACTATGGCTACACCTTC; CDR3aa: CASRQGALANYGYTF
abundance: .; d_gene: TRBD2; j_gene: TRBJ2-1; v_gene: TRBV15; CDR3nt: TGTGCCACCAGCTTATTAGCGGGGGGGGGATATGAGCAGTTCTTC; CDR3aa: CATSLLAGGGYEQFF
abundance: .; d_gene: .; j_gene: TRBJ1-1; v_gene: TRBV5-1; CDR3nt: TGCGCCAGCAGCTTTCGCCCACTTGGGGCAAACACTGAAGCTTTCTTT; CDR3aa: CASSFRPLGANTEAFF
abundance: .; d_gene: TRBD2; j_gene: TRBJ2-3; v_gene: TRBV7-9; CDR3nt: TGTGCCAGCAGCTTTCTCGCGGGGGTAGATACGCAGTATTTT; CDR3aa: CASSFLAGVDTQYF
abundance: .; d_gene: TRBD1; j_gene: TRBJ2-2; v_gene: TRBV6-6; CDR3nt: TGTGCCAGCAGTTACGGACAGGGCAGGAACACCGGGGAGCTGTTTTTT; CDR3aa: CASSYGQGRNTGELFF
abundance: .; d_gene: TRBD1; j_gene: TRBJ2-5; v_gene: TRBV7-9; CDR3nt: TGTGCCAGCAGCGCTGGACAGGGGTGGGAGACCCAGTACTTC; CDR3aa: CASSAGQGWETQYF
abundance: .; d_gene: TRBD1; j_gene: TRBJ2-1; v_gene: TRBV16; CDR3nt: TGTGCCAGCAGCCTGGGGACAGCTTACAATGAGCAGTTCTTC; CDR3aa: CASSLGTAYNEQFF
abundance: .; d_gene: .; j_gene: TRBJ1-5; v_gene: TRBV7-9; CDR3nt: TGTGCCAGCAGCTTTGGGGAGACCTATAGCAATCAGCCCCAGCATTTT; CDR3aa: CASSFGETYSNQPQHF
abundance: .; d_gene: TRBD2; j_gene: TRBJ2-3; v_gene: TRBV6-6; CDR3nt: TGTGCCAGCACCCACCCCCCTAGCGGGGTAGCAGATACGCAGTATTTT; CDR3aa: CASTHPPSGVADTQYF
abundance: .; d_gene: TRBD2; j_gene: TRBJ2-5; v_gene: TRBV5-1; CDR3nt: TGCGCCAGCAGCACGGGGACTAGCGGGGGGGCCCGGGAGACCCAGTACTTC; CDR3aa: CASSTGTSGGARETQYF
abundance: .; d_gene: TRBD1; j_gene: TRBJ1-2; v_gene: TRBV6-5; CDR3nt: TGTGCCAGCAGTTACGTTGACAGGGGAAAGGGGGGCTACACCTTC; CDR3aa: CASSYVDRGKGGYTF
abundance: .; d_gene: .; j_gene: TRBJ2-1; v_gene: TRBV19; CDR3nt: TGTGCCAGTAAAAGTGGGGAGAAATTCAATGAGCAGTTCTTC; CDR3aa: CASKSGEKFNEQFF
abundance: .; d_gene: .; j_gene: TRBJ1-2; v_gene: TRBV5-1; CDR3nt: TGCGCCAGCAGCCCCGGCGGGAGTGACTACTATGGCTACACCTTC; CDR3aa: CASSPGGSDYYGYTF
abundance: .; d_gene: .; j_gene: TRBJ1-1; v_gene: TRBV5-1; CDR3nt: TGCGCCAGCAGCCCGGGGGACCTGAACACTGAAGCTTTCTTT; CDR3aa: CASSPGDLNTEAFF
abundance: few; d_gene: .; j_gene: TRBJ1-2; v_gene: TRBV6-5; CDR3nt: TGTGCCAGCGGAGTGCCGATGTATGGCTACACCTTC; CDR3aa: CASGVPMYGYTF
abundance: .; d_gene: TRBD1; j_gene: TRBJ2-2; v_gene: TRBV11-3; CDR3nt: TGTGCCAGCAGCTTAGGGACAGGGGGTACCGGGGAGCTGTTTTTT; CDR3aa: CASSLGTGGTGELFF
abundance: .; d_gene: TRBD2; j_gene: TRBJ2-4; v_gene: TRBV27; CDR3nt: TGTGCCAGCAGTTCAAAATGGACTAGTCGTATAAACATTCAGTACTTC; CDR3aa: CASSSKWTSRINIQYF
abundance: .; d_gene: TRBD1; j_gene: TRBJ2-7; v_gene: TRBV10-1; CDR3nt: TGCGCCAGCAGTGAGGACAGGGGCCGCGAGCAGTACTTC; CDR3aa: CASSEDRGREQYF
abundance: .; d_gene: .; j_gene: TRBJ2-1; v_gene: TRBV5-4; CDR3nt: TGTGCCAGCAGCTTGGACACCTACAATGAGCAGTTCTTC; CDR3aa: CASSLDTYNEQFF
abundance: .; d_gene: .; j_gene: TRBJ2-5; v_gene: TRBV5-4; CDR3nt: TGTGCCAGCAGCGCCCGGCAGGGACTCCAAGAGACCCAGTACTTC; CDR3aa: CASSARQGLQETQYF
abundance: .; d_gene: TRBD1; j_gene: TRBJ1-1; v_gene: TRBV6-1; CDR3nt: TGTGCCAGCAGTAGACAGGGAGCTGAAGCTTTCTTT; CDR3aa: CASSRQGAEAFF
abundance: .; d_gene: TRBD2; j_gene: TRBJ2-7; v_gene: TRBV2; CDR3nt: TGTGCCAGCACCCGTAGCGGGGGGCCGCTGGGGGAACAGTACTTC; CDR3aa: CASTRSGGPLGEQYF
abundance: .; d_gene: TRBD2; j_gene: TRBJ2-3; v_gene: TRBV6-1; CDR3nt: TGTGCCAGCACCATTCTCCGGGGGGGCACAGATACGCAGTATTTT; CDR3aa: CASTILRGGTDTQYF
abundance: .; d_gene: .; j_gene: TRBJ2-6; v_gene: TRBV28; CDR3nt: TGTGCCAGCCAAGTTTGGAGGGCCTCTGGGGCCAACGTCCTGACTTTC; CDR3aa: CASQVWRASGANVLTF
abundance: .; d_gene: TRBD1; j_gene: TRBJ1-2; v_gene: TRBV6-1; CDR3nt: TGTGCCAGCAGTGAAATGGACAGGGTGGGTGGCTACACCTTC; CDR3aa: CASSEMDRVGGYTF
abundance: .; d_gene: .; j_gene: TRBJ1-1; v_gene: TRBV5-1; CDR3nt: TGCGCCAGCAGCTTGGTTCAGGGTGAAACTGAAGCTTTCTTT; CDR3aa: CASSLVQGETEAFF
abundance: once; d_gene: .; j_gene: TRBJ1-1; v_gene: TRBV7-3; CDR3nt: TGTGCCAGCAGCCCTCACCCGTTGGGGGGGGCGGTTGGTGAAGCTTTCTTT; CDR3aa: CASSPHPLGGAVGEAFF
abundance: .; d_gene: TRBD1; j_gene: TRBJ2-2; v_gene: TRBV5-1; CDR3nt: TGCGCCAGCAGCAATCACCGACAGGGGGGTTACACCGGGGAGCTGTTTTTT; CDR3aa: CASSNHRQGGYTGELFF
abundance: .; d_gene: .; j_gene: TRBJ1-5; v_gene: TRBV18; CDR3nt: TGTGCCAGCTCACCCGACAGTAATCAGCCCCAGCATTTT; CDR3aa: CASSPDSNQPQHF